This T cell receptor beta chain was sequenced in a study of blood T cell repertoires in COVID-19. About the study: Whether acute or convalescent, the COVID-19 samples came from the United States, Italy and Spain. Nucleic acid was either cDNA or gDNA, and it came from T cells, B-cell-depleted T cells, or PBMCs.

Original processing methods: Reference gene primer amplification in the assay estimated nucleated cell counts. The protocol was immunoSEQ multiplex PCR, while the TCRdb copy is restricted to in-frame clones and leaves out a portion. That table furnishes V, J and clone size, whereas the DNA furnished D and trimming. The data contain approximately 44,000 clones, around four fifths of them seen just once; the ten biggest clones take up roughly 5%. The sequence was obtained from a human donor in a cohort sampled during active COVID-19. The sequencing sample was made of peripheral blood.

The CDR3 here is CASSSDSDYEQYF. CDR3 nucleotides: TGTGCCAGCAGCTCCGACAGCGACTACGAGCAGTACTTC. The chain joins TRBV12-3 or TRBV12-4 to TRBJ2-7; TRBD1 is a possible D gene (5 bases). The ends were cut back, 6 bases at V and 3 bases at J, with 12 bases in the middle. This CDR3 is built from 13 residues.